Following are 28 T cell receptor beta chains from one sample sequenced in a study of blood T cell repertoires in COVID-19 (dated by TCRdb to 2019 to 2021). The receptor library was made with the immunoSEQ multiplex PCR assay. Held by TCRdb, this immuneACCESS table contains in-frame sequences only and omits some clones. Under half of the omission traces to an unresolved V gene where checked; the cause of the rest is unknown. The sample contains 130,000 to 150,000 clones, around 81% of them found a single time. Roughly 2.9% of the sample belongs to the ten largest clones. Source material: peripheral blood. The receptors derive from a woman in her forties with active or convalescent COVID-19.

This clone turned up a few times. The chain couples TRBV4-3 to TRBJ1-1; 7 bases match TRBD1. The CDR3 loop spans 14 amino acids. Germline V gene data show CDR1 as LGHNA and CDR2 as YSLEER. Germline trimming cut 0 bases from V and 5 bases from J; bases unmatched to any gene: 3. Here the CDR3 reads CASSQDPRGTEAFF. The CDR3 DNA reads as TGCGCCAGCAGCCAAGATCCCAGGGGGACTGAAGCTTTCTTT.

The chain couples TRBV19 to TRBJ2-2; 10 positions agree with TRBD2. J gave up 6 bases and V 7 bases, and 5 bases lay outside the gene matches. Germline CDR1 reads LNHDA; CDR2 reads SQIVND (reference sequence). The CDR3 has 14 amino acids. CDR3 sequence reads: CASTTLAGAGELFF. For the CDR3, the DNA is TGTGCCAGTACTACGCTAGCGGGAGCCGGGGAGCTGTTTTTT.

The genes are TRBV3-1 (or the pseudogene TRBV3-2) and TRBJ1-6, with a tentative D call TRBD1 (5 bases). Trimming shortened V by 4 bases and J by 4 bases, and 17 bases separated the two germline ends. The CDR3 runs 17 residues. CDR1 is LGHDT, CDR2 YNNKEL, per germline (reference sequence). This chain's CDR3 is CASSPWRGSGYNSPLHF. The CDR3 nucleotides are TGTGCCAGCAGCCCATGGAGGGGCTCGGGGTATAATTCACCCCTCCACTTT.

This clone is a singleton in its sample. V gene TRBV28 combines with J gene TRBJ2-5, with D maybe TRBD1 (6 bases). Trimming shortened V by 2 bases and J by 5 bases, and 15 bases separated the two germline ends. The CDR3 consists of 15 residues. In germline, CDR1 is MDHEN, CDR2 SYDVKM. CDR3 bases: TGTGCCAGCAGTTTACCTAGGACAGCAAGGGAGACCCAGTACTTC. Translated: CASSLPRTARETQYF.

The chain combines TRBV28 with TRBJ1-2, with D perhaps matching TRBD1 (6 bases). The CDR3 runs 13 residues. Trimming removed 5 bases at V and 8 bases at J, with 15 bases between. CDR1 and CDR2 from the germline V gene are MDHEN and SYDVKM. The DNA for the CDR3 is TGTGCCAGCAGTCCGTCGGACAGTACCGGCTACACCTTC. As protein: CASSPSDSTGYTF.

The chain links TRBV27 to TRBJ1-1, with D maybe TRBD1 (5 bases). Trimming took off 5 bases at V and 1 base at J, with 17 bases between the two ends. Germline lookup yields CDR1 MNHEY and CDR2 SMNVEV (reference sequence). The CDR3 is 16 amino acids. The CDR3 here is CASSPVGGRSNTEAFF. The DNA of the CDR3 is TGTGCCAGCAGTCCCGTCGGGGGGAGGTCGAACACTGAAGCTTTCTTT.

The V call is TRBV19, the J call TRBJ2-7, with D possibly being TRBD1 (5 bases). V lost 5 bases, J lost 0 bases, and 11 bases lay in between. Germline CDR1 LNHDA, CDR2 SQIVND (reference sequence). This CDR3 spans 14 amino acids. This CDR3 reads CASSDSFSSYEQYF. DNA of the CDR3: TGTGCCAGTAGTGACAGCTTCTCCTCCTACGAGCAGTACTTC.

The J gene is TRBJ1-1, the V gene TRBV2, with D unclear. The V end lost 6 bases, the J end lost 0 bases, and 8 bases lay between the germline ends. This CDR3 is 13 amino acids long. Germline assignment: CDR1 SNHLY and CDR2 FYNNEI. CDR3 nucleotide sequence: TGTGCCAGCAGGGGAGGAGTGAACACTGAAGCTTTCTTT. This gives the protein CASRGGVNTEAFF. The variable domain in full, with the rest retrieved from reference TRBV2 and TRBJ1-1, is EPEVTQTPSHQVTQMGQEVILRCVPISNHLYFYWYRQILGQKVEFLVSFYNNEISEKSEIFDDQFSVERPDGSNFTLKIRSTKLEDSAMYFCASRGGVNTEAFFGQGTRLTVV.

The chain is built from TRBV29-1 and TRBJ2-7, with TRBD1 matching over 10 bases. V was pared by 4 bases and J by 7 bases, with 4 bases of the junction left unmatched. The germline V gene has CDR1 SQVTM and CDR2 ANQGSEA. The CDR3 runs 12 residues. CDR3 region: CSVAGQGGEQYF. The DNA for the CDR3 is TGCAGCGTTGCCGGACAGGGGGGAGAGCAGTACTTC.

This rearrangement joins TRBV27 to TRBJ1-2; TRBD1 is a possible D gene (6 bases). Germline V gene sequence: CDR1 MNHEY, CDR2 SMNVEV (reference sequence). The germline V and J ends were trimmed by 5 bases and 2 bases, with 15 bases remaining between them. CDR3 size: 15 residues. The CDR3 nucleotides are TGTGCCAGCAGTGCCGACAGGACGGCGAACTATGGCTACACCTTC. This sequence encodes CASSADRTANYGYTF.

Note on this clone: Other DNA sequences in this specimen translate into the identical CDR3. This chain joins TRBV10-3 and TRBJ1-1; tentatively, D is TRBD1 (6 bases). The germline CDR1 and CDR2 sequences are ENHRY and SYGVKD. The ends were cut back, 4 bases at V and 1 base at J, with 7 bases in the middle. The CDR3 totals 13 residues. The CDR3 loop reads CAISVRGNTEAFF. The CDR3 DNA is TGTGCCATCAGTGTCAGGGGGAACACTGAAGCTTTCTTT.

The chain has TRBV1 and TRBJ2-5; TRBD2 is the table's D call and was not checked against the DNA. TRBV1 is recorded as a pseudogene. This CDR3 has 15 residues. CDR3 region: CTSSQDGLAGETQYF. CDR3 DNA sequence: TGCACCAGCAGCCAAGATGGACTAGCGGGAGAGACCCAGTACTTC.

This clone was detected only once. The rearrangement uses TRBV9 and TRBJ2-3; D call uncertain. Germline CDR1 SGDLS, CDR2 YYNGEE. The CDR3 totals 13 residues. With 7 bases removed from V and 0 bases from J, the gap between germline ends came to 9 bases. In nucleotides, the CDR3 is TGTGCCAGCGGTGGAGCTAGCACAGATACGCAGTATTTT. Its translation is CASGGASTDTQYF.

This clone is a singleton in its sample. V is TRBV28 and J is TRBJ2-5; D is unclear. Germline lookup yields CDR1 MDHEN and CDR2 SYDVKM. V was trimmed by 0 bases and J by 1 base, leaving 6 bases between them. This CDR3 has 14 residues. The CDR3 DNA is TGTGCCAGCAGTTTATGGTCGGGCCAAGAGACCCAGTACTTC. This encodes CASSLWSGQETQYF.

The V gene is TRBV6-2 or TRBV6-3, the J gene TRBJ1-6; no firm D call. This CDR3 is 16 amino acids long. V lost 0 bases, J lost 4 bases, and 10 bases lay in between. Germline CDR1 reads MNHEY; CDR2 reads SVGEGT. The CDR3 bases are TGTGCCAGCAGTTACTCGGCGGGAGTATATAATTCACCCCTCCACTTT. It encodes CASSYSAGVYNSPLHF.

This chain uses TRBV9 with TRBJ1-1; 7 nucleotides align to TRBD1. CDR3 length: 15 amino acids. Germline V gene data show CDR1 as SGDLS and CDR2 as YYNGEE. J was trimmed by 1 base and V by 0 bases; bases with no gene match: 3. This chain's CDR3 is CASSVDPGGNTEAFF. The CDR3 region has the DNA TGTGCCAGCAGCGTAGATCCAGGGGGGAACACTGAAGCTTTCTTT.

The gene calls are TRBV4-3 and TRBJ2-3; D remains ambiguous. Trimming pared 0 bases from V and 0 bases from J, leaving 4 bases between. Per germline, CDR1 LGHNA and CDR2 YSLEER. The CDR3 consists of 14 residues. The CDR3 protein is CASSQDFSTDTQYF. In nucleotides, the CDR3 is TGCGCCAGCAGCCAAGACTTTAGCACAGATACGCAGTATTTT.

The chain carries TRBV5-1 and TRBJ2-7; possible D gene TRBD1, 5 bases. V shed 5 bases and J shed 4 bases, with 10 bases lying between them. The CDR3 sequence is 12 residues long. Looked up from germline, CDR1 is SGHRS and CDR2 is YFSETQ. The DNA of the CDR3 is TGCGCCAGCAGTTCTCAGGGATACGAGCAGTACTTC. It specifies CASSSQGYEQYF. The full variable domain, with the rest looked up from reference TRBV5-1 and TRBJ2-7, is KAGVTQTPRYLIKTRGQQVTLSCSPISGHRSVSWYQQTPGQGLQFLFEYFSETQRNKGNFPGRFSGRQFSNSRSEMNVSTLELGDSALYLCASSSQGYEQYFGPGTRLTVT.

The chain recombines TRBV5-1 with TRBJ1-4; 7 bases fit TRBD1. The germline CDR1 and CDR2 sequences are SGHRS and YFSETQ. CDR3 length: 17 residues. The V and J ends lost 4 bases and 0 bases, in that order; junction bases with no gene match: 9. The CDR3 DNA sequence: TGCGCCAGCAGCCCGGGACAGCCCTGGGCAACTAATGAAAAACTGTTTTTT. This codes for CASSPGQPWATNEKLFF.

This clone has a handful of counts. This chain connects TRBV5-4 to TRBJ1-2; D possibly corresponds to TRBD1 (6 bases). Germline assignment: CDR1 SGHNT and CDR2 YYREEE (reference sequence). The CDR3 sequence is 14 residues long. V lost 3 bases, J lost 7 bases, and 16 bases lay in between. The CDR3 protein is CASSSADRLGGYTF. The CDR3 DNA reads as TGTGCCAGCAGCTCGGCAGACAGGTTAGGTGGCTACACCTTC.

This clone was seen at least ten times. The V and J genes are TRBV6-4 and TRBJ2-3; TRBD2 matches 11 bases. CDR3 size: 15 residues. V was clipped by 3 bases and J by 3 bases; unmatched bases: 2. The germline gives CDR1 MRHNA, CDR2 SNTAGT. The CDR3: CASSEGTSGTDTQYF. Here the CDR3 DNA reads TGTGCCAGCAGTGAAGGGACTAGCGGTACAGATACGCAGTATTTT.

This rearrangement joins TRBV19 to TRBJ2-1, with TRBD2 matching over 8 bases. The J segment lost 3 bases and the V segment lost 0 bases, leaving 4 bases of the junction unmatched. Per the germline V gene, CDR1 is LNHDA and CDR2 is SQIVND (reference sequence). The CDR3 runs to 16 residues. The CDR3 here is CASSIDGSGVYNEQFF. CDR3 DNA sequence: TGTGCCAGTAGTATAGATGGTAGCGGGGTCTACAATGAGCAGTTCTTC.

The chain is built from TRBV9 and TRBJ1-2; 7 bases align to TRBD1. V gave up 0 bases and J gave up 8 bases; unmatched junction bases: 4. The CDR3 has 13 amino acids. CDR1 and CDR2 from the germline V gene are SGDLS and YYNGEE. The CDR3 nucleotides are TGTGCCAGCAGCGTAGGGCAGGGGGAAGGCTACACCTTC. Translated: CASSVGQGEGYTF.

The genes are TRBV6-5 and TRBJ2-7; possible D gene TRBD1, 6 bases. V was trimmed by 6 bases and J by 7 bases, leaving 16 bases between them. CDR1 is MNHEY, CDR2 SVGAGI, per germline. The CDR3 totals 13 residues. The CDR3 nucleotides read TGTGCCAGCAGGGGGGCCACCCGTGGGGAGCAGTACTTC. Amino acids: CASRGATRGEQYF.

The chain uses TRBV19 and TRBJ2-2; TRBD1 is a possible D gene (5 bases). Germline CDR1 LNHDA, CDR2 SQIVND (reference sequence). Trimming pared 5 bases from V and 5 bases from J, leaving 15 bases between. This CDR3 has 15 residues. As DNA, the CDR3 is TGTGCCAGTAGTTCAGGGCCCTGGGGTACCGGGGAGCTGTTTTTT. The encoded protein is CASSSGPWGTGELFF.

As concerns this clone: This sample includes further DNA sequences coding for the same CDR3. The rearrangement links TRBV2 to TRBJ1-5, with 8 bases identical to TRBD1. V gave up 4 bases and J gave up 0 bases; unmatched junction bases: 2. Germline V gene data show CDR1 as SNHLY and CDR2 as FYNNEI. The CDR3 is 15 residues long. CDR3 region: CASSGQGASNQPQHF. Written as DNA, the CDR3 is TGTGCCAGCAGTGGCCAGGGGGCTAGCAATCAGCCCCAGCATTTT.

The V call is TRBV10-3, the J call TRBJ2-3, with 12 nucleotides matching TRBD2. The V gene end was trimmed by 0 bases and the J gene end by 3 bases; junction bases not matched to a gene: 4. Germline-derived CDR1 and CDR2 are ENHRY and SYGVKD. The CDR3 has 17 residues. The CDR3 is CAISESDGLAGTDTQYF. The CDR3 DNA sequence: TGTGCCATCAGTGAGTCGGACGGACTAGCGGGGACAGATACGCAGTATTTT.

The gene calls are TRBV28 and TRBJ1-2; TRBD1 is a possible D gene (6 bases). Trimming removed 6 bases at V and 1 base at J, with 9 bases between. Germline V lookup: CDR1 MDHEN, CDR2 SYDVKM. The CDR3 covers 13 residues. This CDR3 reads CASSQQGNYGYTF. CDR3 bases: TGTGCCAGCAGCCAACAGGGTAACTATGGCTACACCTTC.